What follows are 13 T cell receptor beta chains derived from one specimen sequenced in a study of blood T cell repertoires in COVID-19 (dated by TCRdb to 2020 to 2021). The library was produced with the immunoSEQ multiplex PCR assay. Held by TCRdb, this immuneACCESS table contains in-frame sequences only and omits some clones. Under half of the omission traces to an unresolved V gene where checked; the cause of the rest is unknown. The sample table contains about 180,000 clones; only one count was recorded for approximately 85% of them. The ten largest clones add up to about 9.1% of the sample. Specimen: peripheral blood. These receptors were obtained from a woman of 80 years or more with acute or convalescent COVID-19.

This clone showed up just once. This chain uses TRBV18 with TRBJ2-5; tentatively, D is TRBD2 (6 bases). This CDR3 region has 14 residues. Germline CDR1 and CDR2: KGHSH and LQKENI. Trimming removed 0 bases at V and 4 bases at J, with 9 bases between. The CDR3 region is CASSPPEGIETQYF. In DNA, the CDR3 is TGTGCCAGCTCACCACCGGAGGGGATAGAGACCCAGTACTTC.

The genes are TRBV5-4 and TRBJ2-7; D is perhaps TRBD1 (6 bases). From germline, CDR1 is SGHNT and CDR2 YYREEE (reference sequence). This CDR3 is built from 14 residues. Trimming shortened V by 4 bases and J by 0 bases, and 11 bases separated the two germline ends. The CDR3: CASSGGPSSYEQYF. In DNA form, the CDR3 reads TGTGCCAGCAGCGGGGGCCCGAGCTCCTACGAGCAGTACTTC. The complete variable domain, with remaining parts taken from reference TRBV5-4 and TRBJ2-7, reads ETGVTQSPTHLIKTRGQQVTLRCSSQSGHNTVSWYQQALGQGPQFIFQYYREEENGRGNFPPRFSGLQFPNYSSELNVNALELDDSALYLCASSGGPSSYEQYFGPGTRLTVT.

About this clone itself: Other DNA sequences in this specimen translate into the identical CDR3. The chain carries TRBV6-5 and TRBJ1-3; TRBD1 agrees at 10 bases. The CDR3 consists of 15 residues. V lost 4 bases and J lost 2; bases outside the gene matches: 2. CDR1 MNHEY and CDR2 SVGAGI come from the germline V gene. The CDR3 bases are TGTGCCAGCAGTTCCGACAGGGGGCCTGGAAACACCATATATTTT. Translated, it gives CASSSDRGPGNTIYF.

V gene TRBV5-6 combines with J gene TRBJ2-3, with D possibly TRBD2 on 6 matching bases. Germline CDR1 reads SGHDT; CDR2 reads YYEEEE. The CDR3 is 13 residues long. V was clipped by 4 bases and J by 4 bases, with 10 bases between them. The CDR3 sequence is CASSLSGADTQYF. As DNA, the CDR3 is TGTGCCAGCAGCCTCTCGGGGGCAGATACGCAGTATTTT.

The J gene is TRBJ1-2, the V gene TRBV3-1 (or the pseudogene TRBV3-2); a weak D match, TRBD1 (6 bases). The V gene lost 4 bases and the J gene lost 0 bases, with 12 bases spanning the gap. Germline values: CDR1 LGHDT, CDR2 YNNKEL (reference sequence). The CDR3 runs to 15 residues. CDR3 region: CASSPRGGANYGYTF. The CDR3 nucleotides read TGTGCCAGCAGCCCTAGGGGGGGAGCTAACTATGGCTACACCTTC.

This chain uses TRBV7-3 with TRBJ2-2, with 14 bases lining up with TRBD2. The J segment lost 7 bases and the V segment lost 5 bases, leaving 9 bases of the junction unmatched. The CDR3 is 17 residues long. Germline CDR1 SGHTA, CDR2 FQGTGA. The CDR3 here is CASSPTGLAGVNGELFF. The CDR3 region has the DNA TGTGCCAGCAGCCCAACGGGACTAGCGGGAGTGAACGGGGAGCTGTTTTTT.

V is TRBV14 and J is TRBJ2-2; a possible D gene is TRBD2 (6 bases). Trimming shortened V by 4 bases and J by 4 bases, and 16 bases separated the two germline ends. Per the germline V gene, CDR1 is SGHDN and CDR2 is FVKESK. The CDR3 is 16 residues long. Here the CDR3 DNA reads TGTGCCAGCAGCCCGCCGTCTAGCGTTGGCACCGGGGAGCTGTTTTTT. Translating gives CASSPPSSVGTGELFF.

The rearrangement joins TRBV19 to TRBJ1-1; D possibly corresponds to TRBD1 (5 bases). The CDR3 sequence is 15 residues long. CDR1 is LNHDA, CDR2 SQIVND, per germline (reference sequence). V was trimmed by 10 bases and J by 1 base, leaving 19 bases between them. The CDR3 loop is CATQNGGLANTEAFF. The CDR3 DNA reads as TGTGCCACACAAAATGGGGGGTTGGCGAACACTGAAGCTTTCTTT.

The chain is built from TRBV6-1 and TRBJ1-5, with D perhaps matching TRBD1 (6 bases). V lost 3 bases to trimming and J lost 7 bases, with 13 bases between them. This CDR3 has 14 amino acids. Germline V gene sequence: CDR1 MNHNS, CDR2 SASEGT. The CDR3 DNA is TGTGCCAGCAGTGATCTGGGGGCCCGCCAGCCCCAGCATTTT. It yields the protein CASSDLGARQPQHF.

The J gene is TRBJ1-1, the V gene TRBV10-3; 9 bases fit TRBD1. With 3 bases clipped from V and 5 bases from J, the junction kept 4 bases outside the gene matches. Germline V gives CDR1 ENHRY, CDR2 SYGVKD. The CDR3 contains 14 residues. Here the CDR3 reads CAISDPDRGTEAFF. CDR3 coding DNA: TGTGCCATCAGTGACCCCGACAGGGGGACTGAAGCTTTCTTT.

The chain carries TRBV7-8 and TRBJ2-7; tentatively, D is TRBD1 (6 bases). Trimming stripped 7 bases from V and 0 bases from J, with 13 bases between. The CDR3 totals 14 residues. Germline-derived CDR1 and CDR2 are SGHVS and FQNEAQ. CDR3 nucleotides: TGTGCCAGCACCGTACTACAGGGCTCCTACGAGCAGTACTTC. Protein product: CASTVLQGSYEQYF.

V gene TRBV11-2 combines with J gene TRBJ2-1, with D possibly being TRBD1 (7 bases). The CDR3 is made up of 15 amino acids. The germline gives CDR1 SGHAT, CDR2 FQNNGV. V was clipped by 7 bases and J by 0 bases, with 13 bases between them. CDR3 sequence reads: CASTSGGSSYNEQFF. As DNA, the CDR3 is TGTGCCAGCACCTCAGGGGGGAGCTCCTACAATGAGCAGTTCTTC.

The chain joins TRBV25-1 to TRBJ2-2, with a possible D match to TRBD2 (5 bases). V was trimmed by 3 bases and J by 4 bases, leaving 9 bases between them. The CDR3 runs 14 residues. CDR1 and CDR2 from the germline V gene are MGHDK and SYGVNS. Written as DNA, the CDR3 is TGTGCCAGCAGTGAGCGGGCTCGCACCGGGGAGCTGTTTTTT. It codes for CASSERARTGELFF.